This T cell receptor beta chain was documented in a study of shared clonotypes between healthy human individuals. Study-wide findings and caveats: Generally, estimated richness proved larger in naive subsets than it did in memory subsets. In several donors, approximately 5% of naive CD4 clonotypes appeared in common.

The protocol was immunoSEQ multiplex PCR, while the TCRdb copy is restricted to in-frame clones and leaves out a portion. Among more than 400,000 clones listed, approximately 95% were seen once. In the case of this clone: Its target is not known.

V trimming: 4 bases; J trimming: 4 bases; junction bases outside the gene matches: 10. Germline-derived CDR1 and CDR2 are SGHNT and YYREEE (reference sequence). The CDR3 has 15 residues. This TCR was recovered from a woman aged 30 to 39 in good health. The chain recombines TRBV5-4 with TRBJ1-2; 7 positions match TRBD1. The sample was naive CD4+ T cells sorted from blood. Noted subset: CD45RA+ positively selected. In DNA, the CDR3 is TGTGCCAGCAGCCTTATGAGGGGGCCTGGCTATGGCTACACCTTC. Translating gives CASSLMRGPGYGYTF.